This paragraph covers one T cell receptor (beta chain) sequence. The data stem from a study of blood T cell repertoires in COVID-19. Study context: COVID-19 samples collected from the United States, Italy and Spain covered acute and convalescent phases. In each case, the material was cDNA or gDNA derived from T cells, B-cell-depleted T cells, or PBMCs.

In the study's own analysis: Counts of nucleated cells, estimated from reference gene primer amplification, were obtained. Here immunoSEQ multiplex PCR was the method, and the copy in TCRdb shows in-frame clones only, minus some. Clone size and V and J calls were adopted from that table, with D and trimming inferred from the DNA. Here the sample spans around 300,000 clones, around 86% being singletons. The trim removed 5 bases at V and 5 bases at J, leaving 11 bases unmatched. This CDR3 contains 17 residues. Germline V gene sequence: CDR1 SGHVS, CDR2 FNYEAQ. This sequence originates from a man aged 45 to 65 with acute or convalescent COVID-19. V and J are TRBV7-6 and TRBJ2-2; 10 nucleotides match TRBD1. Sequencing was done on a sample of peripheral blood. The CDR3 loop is CASSPADRGRYTGELFF. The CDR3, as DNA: TGTGCCAGCAGCCCAGCTGACAGGGGGCGATATACCGGGGAGCTGTTTTTT.